Following are 14 T cell receptor beta chains from one sample sequenced in a study of TIL therapy for anti-PD-1-resistant metastatic lung cancer. Time point given: pre-treatment sample, taken before nivolumab and TIL therapy. Sequencing used immunoSEQ v3. Only in-frame clones appear in the TCRdb table, and some are missing; sequencing was by immunoSEQ multiplex PCR. The sample records roughly 60,000 clones, around 87% being singletons. The source material was blood, sampled at baseline. These receptors were obtained from a person aged 25-80 years with non-small cell lung cancer.

This clone turned up a few times. This rearrangement joins TRBV18 to TRBJ2-7; D unclear. This CDR3 is built from 13 residues. Germline V lookup: CDR1 KGHSH, CDR2 LQKENI. The V gene lost 5 bases and the J gene lost 3 bases, with 11 bases spanning the gap. This CDR3 reads CASSDSLNYEQYF. The CDR3 region has the DNA TGTGCCAGCTCAGACTCCCTGAACTACGAGCAGTACTTC.

The chain's CDR3 is CASRPQTGVLNQPQHF. In nucleotides, the CDR3 is TGTGCCAGTAGGCCCCAGACAGGGGTCCTAAATCAGCCCCAGCATTTT. This chain connects TRBV19 to TRBJ1-5; 8 nucleotides align to TRBD1. Losses at the gene ends were 6 bases for V and 4 bases for J; bases not matched to a gene: 11. This CDR3 contains 16 residues. CDR1 is LNHDA and CDR2 is SQIVND in the germline V gene (reference sequence).

This clone appeared a single time. This sequence joins TRBV19 and TRBJ1-5; D gene unclear. CDR1 LNHDA and CDR2 SQIVND come from the germline V gene (reference sequence). Deletions cut 3 bases from V and 0 bases from J, with 12 bases between. CDR3 length: 16 residues. The DNA of the CDR3 is TGTGCCAGTAGTATCCCTCCCGCAAATAGCAATCAGCCCCAGCATTTT. This codes for CASSIPPANSNQPQHF.

The V call is TRBV24-1, the J call TRBJ2-1, with D possibly being TRBD1 or TRBD2 (5 bases each). This CDR3 is built from 16 residues. The V gene's germline CDR1 is KGHDR and CDR2 SFDVKD. V lost 4 bases, J lost 0 bases, and 12 bases lay in between. CDR3 residues: CATSEEPGSSYNEQFF. CDR3 DNA sequence: TGTGCCACCAGTGAGGAACCAGGGAGCTCCTACAATGAGCAGTTCTTC.

The J gene is TRBJ2-7, the V gene TRBV14, with TRBD2 matching over 8 bases. With V trimmed by 6 bases and J by 4 bases, 8 bases remained unmatched. Germline lookup yields CDR1 SGHDN and CDR2 FVKESK. This CDR3 is 14 amino acids long. This chain's CDR3 is CASRPREGQYEQYF. The CDR3 nucleotides read TGTGCCAGCAGACCTCGGGAGGGGCAGTACGAGCAGTACTTC.

The CDR3, as DNA: TGTGCCAGCAGTTTAGCTAGCTGGGGTGGGGAGCAGTACTTC. Encoded protein: CASSLASWGGEQYF. The V gene is TRBV27, the J gene TRBJ2-7, with D perhaps matching TRBD2 (5 bases). The germline gives CDR1 MNHEY, CDR2 SMNVEV (reference sequence). V shed 2 bases and J shed 7 bases, with 15 bases lying between them. The CDR3 contains 14 residues.

The rearrangement uses TRBV7-2 and TRBJ2-7, with unresolved D. Germline V gene lookup returns CDR1 SGHTA and CDR2 FQGNSA. The CDR3 loop spans 13 amino acids. V was clipped by 1 base and J by 6 bases, with 10 bases between them. For the CDR3, the DNA is TGTGCCAGCAGCTTAGGCACCCGCAGCGAGCAGTACTTC. Its protein is CASSLGTRSEQYF.

The rearrangement joins TRBV9 to TRBJ2-7, with TRBD2 identical over 8 bases. V lost 4 bases, J lost 3 bases, and 18 bases stayed unmatched. This CDR3 is 18 amino acids long. Per the germline V gene, CDR1 is SGDLS and CDR2 is YYNGEE. The CDR3 loop is CASSLKRGLRGLDYEQYF. Written as DNA, the CDR3 is TGTGCCAGCAGCCTAAAGAGGGGCCTAAGGGGACTAGACTACGAGCAGTACTTC.

This clone was counted a few times. This chain links TRBV7-8 with TRBJ2-7; unclear D gene. The V end lost 7 bases, the J end lost 2 bases, and 6 bases lay between the germline ends. The CDR3 contains 11 residues. The germline V gene encodes CDR1 SGHVS and CDR2 FQNEAQ. CDR3 sequence reads: CASMGTYEQYF. CDR3 DNA: TGTGCCAGCATGGGAACCTACGAGCAGTACTTC.

Here the CDR3 reads CAISALDSSYNEQFF. The CDR3 bases are TGTGCCATCAGCGCACTCGACAGCTCCTACAATGAGCAGTTCTTC. This chain joins TRBV10-3 and TRBJ2-1, with TRBD1 as a possible D gene (5 bases). Germline-derived CDR1 and CDR2 are ENHRY and SYGVKD. The CDR3 consists of 15 residues. V was shortened by 6 bases and J by 0 bases, with 12 bases between the two germline ends.

The chain is built from TRBV2 and TRBJ2-1; no clear D gene. CDR1 and CDR2 (germline): SNHLY, FYNNEI. Deletions cut 6 bases from V and 4 bases from J, with 4 bases between. The CDR3 sequence is 11 residues long. Here the CDR3 reads CASRLYNEQFF. The CDR3 nucleotides are TGTGCCAGCAGGTTATACAATGAGCAGTTCTTC.

The rearrangement uses TRBV10-3 and TRBJ2-7; D is perhaps TRBD1 (5 bases). Germline V lookup: CDR1 ENHRY, CDR2 SYGVKD. Trimming shortened V by 0 bases and J by 6 bases, and 9 bases separated the two germline ends. The CDR3 contains 13 residues. CDR3 protein: CAISESPGREQYF. DNA for the CDR3: TGTGCCATCAGTGAGTCCCCAGGGCGCGAGCAGTACTTC.

V and J are TRBV3-1 (or the pseudogene TRBV3-2) and TRBJ2-7; TRBD2 agrees at 8 bases. CDR3 length: 13 amino acids. V was clipped by 7 bases and J by 6 bases; unmatched bases: 8. Germline-derived CDR1 and CDR2 are LGHDT and YNNKEL (reference sequence). CDR3 nucleotides: TGTGCCAGCACCCACGGACTAGCAAGCGAGCAGTACTTC. This translates into CASTHGLASEQYF.

As regards this clone: Germline is not matched at one junction end, which may reflect a read error. J is TRBJ2-1 and V is TRBV18; 10 bases agree with TRBD2. CDR1 KGHSH and CDR2 LQKENI come from the germline V gene. CDR3 size: 16 residues. CDR3 sequence (DNA): TGTGCCAGCTCGCCACGGGCTAGCGGGGGAAACAATGAGCAGTTCTTC. Translating it yields CASSPRASGGNNEQFF.